These 32 T cell receptor beta chains originate from one sample sequenced in a study of shared clonotypes between healthy human individuals. Method: immunoSEQ multiplex PCR; TCRdb's copy keeps in-frame clones and lacks some. The sample has roughly 450,000 clones, about four fifths seen once; the top ten hold under 15%. The sample taken for sequencing was PBMCs. All receptors derive from a woman in her forties in good health. Some clones in this sample may be carry-over from other donors' samples.

The table lists this clone with a count of one. The chain combines TRBV7-6 with TRBJ2-7; D unclear. CDR3 length equals 14 residues. From germline, CDR1 is SGHVS and CDR2 FNYEAQ. The V end lost 5 bases, the J end lost 1 base, and 12 bases lay between the germline ends. The CDR3 nucleotides are TGTGCCAGCAGCACCTCTGAGGTTTCCTACGAGCAGTACTTC. Protein product: CASSTSEVSYEQYF. The complete variable domain, with remaining parts taken from reference TRBV7-6 and TRBJ2-7, reads GAGVSQSPRYKVTKRGQDVALRCDPISGHVSLYWYRQALGQGPEFLTYFNYEAQQDKSGLPNDRFSAERPEGSISTLTIQRTEQRDSAMYRCASSTSEVSYEQYFGPGTRLTVT.

This clone was seen only once. The V call is TRBV18, the J call TRBJ2-1, with D perhaps assigned TRBD1 or TRBD2 (6 bases each). The CDR3 length is 15 residues. V gave up 6 bases and J gave up 8 bases, with 20 bases separating them. Germline V gene data show CDR1 as KGHSH and CDR2 as LQKENI. The CDR3 sequence: CASSSDSRLGYEQFF. The CDR3 DNA follows: TGTGCCAGCTCGTCGGACAGCAGACTAGGATATGAGCAGTTCTTC.

The chain carries TRBV5-1 and TRBJ1-4; no firm D call. Germline CDR1 and CDR2: SGHRS and YFSETQ. Trimming stripped 1 base from V and 3 bases from J, with 16 bases between. This CDR3 comprises 17 residues. The CDR3 DNA follows: TGCGCCAGCAGCTTGACGGGCCAGGTCTCAGCTAATGAAAAACTGTTTTTT. Its protein is CASSLTGQVSANEKLFF.

This rearrangement joins TRBV5-1 to TRBJ2-4; D is unclear. This CDR3 has 15 amino acids. Germline CDR1 is SGHRS and CDR2 is YFSETQ. V was cut by 0 bases and J by 2 bases, with 9 bases left in between. Written as DNA, the CDR3 is TGCGCCAGCAGCTTGGGACCGCCGACCAAAAACATTCAGTACTTC. The encoded protein is CASSLGPPTKNIQYF.

The DNA for the CDR3 is TGTGCCAGCAGCCTGAGGACAGGGTCTGGGGAGCAGTACTTC. Translating it yields CASSLRTGSGEQYF. V is TRBV7-8 and J is TRBJ2-7; 8 nucleotides line up with TRBD1. CDR3 length: 14 amino acids. Losses at the gene ends were 5 bases for V and 7 bases for J; bases not matched to a gene: 10. CDR1 is SGHVS and CDR2 is FQNEAQ in the germline V gene. Looking up the rest from reference TRBV7-8 and TRBJ2-7 gives the full variable domain: GAGVSQSPRYKVAKRGQDVALRCDPISGHVSLFWYQQALGQGPEFLTYFQNEAQLDKSGLPSDRFFAERPEGSVSTLKIQRTQQEDSAVYLCASSLRTGSGEQYFGPGTRLTVT.

This clone has a handful of counts. CDR3 loop: CASSPRQGNQPQHF. CDR3 in DNA: TGTGCCAGTAGTCCCAGACAGGGGAATCAGCCCCAGCATTTT. The V call is TRBV19, the J call TRBJ1-5; 8 bases are shared with TRBD1. The CDR3 spans 14 residues. Trimming removed 5 bases from V and 4 bases from J; junction bases left unmatched: 4. CDR1 is LNHDA, CDR2 SQIVND, per germline (reference sequence). The full variable domain, with the rest looked up from reference TRBV19 and TRBJ1-5, is DGGITQSPKYLFRKEGQNVTLSCEQNLNHDAMYWYRQDPGQGLRLIYYSQIVNDFQKGDIAEGYSVSREKKESFPLTVTSAQKNPTAFYLCASSPRQGNQPQHFGDGTRLSIL.

The gene calls are TRBV15 and TRBJ1-3; D may be TRBD1 (5 bases). The V gene lost 0 bases and the J gene lost 0 bases, with 9 bases spanning the gap. The CDR3 length is 16 residues. Germline V gives CDR1 LNHNV, CDR2 YYDKDF (reference sequence). The CDR3, as DNA: TGTGCCACCAGCAGAGATCGTGGGACCTCTGGAAACACCATATATTTT. This encodes CATSRDRGTSGNTIYF.

The chain links TRBV2 to TRBJ1-1; 7 nucleotides agree with TRBD1. The germline CDR1 and CDR2 sequences are SNHLY and FYNNEI. Losses at the gene ends were 5 bases for V and 7 bases for J; bases not matched to a gene: 7. This CDR3 comprises 13 residues. CDR3 bases: TGTGCCAGCAGTCTGGGGACAGAAGTTGAAGCTTTCTTT. Translation: CASSLGTEVEAFF.

This clone showed up just once. The chain joins TRBV30 to TRBJ1-5; no definite D call. The V and J ends lost 0 bases and 7 bases respectively, with 13 bases between them. The CDR3 loop spans 14 amino acids. Germline assignment: CDR1 GTSNPN and CDR2 SVGIG (reference sequence). This CDR3 is CAWSVYGEGQPQHF. The CDR3 coding sequence is TGTGCCTGGAGTGTATACGGGGAAGGGCAGCCCCAGCATTTT. The entire variable domain, with the rest obtained from reference TRBV30 and TRBJ1-5, is as follows: SQTIHQWPATLVQPVGSPLSLECTVEGTSNPNLYWYRQAAGRGLQLLFYSVGIGQISSEVPQNLSASRPQDRQFILSSKKLLLSDSGFYLCAWSVYGEGQPQHFGDGTRLSIL.

This chain connects TRBV19 to TRBJ1-1, with D possibly being TRBD1 (5 bases). Germline V gene sequence: CDR1 LNHDA, CDR2 SQIVND (reference sequence). Trimming removed 5 bases at V and 4 bases at J, with 8 bases between. The CDR3 has 12 amino acids. CDR3: CASSRGSTEAFF. As DNA, the CDR3 is TGTGCCAGTAGTCGGGGCTCCACTGAAGCTTTCTTT.

This clone was seen ten or more times. The genes are TRBV5-1 and TRBJ2-3; D is possibly TRBD2 (5 bases). This CDR3 is built from 15 residues. V lost 3 bases and J lost 0, with 11 bases in between. Germline assignment: CDR1 SGHRS and CDR2 YFSETQ. CDR3 sequence (DNA): TGCGCCAGCAGCTCGATAGCGACTAGCACAGATACGCAGTATTTT. Its translation is CASSSIATSTDTQYF.

The chain has TRBV27 and TRBJ2-7, with TRBD2 matching over 7 bases. The V gene end was trimmed by 4 bases and the J gene end by 2 bases; junction bases not matched to a gene: 8. The V gene's germline CDR1 is MNHEY and CDR2 SMNVEV (reference sequence). The CDR3 is 15 amino acids. The CDR3 protein is CASSSPSGTAYEQYF. The CDR3 nucleotides read TGTGCCAGCAGTTCACCTAGCGGTACAGCCTACGAGCAGTACTTC.

V and J are TRBV10-1 and TRBJ2-3; 10 nucleotides align to TRBD2. V was pared by 0 bases and J by 3 bases, with 9 bases of the junction left unmatched. The germline V gene encodes CDR1 WNHNN and CDR2 SYGVQD (reference sequence). The CDR3 consists of 18 residues. DNA for the CDR3: TGCGCCAGCAGTGAGTCACACGGGACTAGCGAGAGAACAGATACGCAGTATTTT. It codes for CASSESHGTSERTDTQYF.

In this sample, this clone turned up a few times. The gene calls are TRBV28 and TRBJ1-4; 9 positions match TRBD1. This CDR3 contains 16 residues. V trimming: 4 bases; J trimming: 8 bases; junction bases outside the gene matches: 11. Germline values: CDR1 MDHEN, CDR2 SYDVKM. In nucleotides, the CDR3 is TGTGCCAGCAGTTCCCCCGCTTGGACAGGGGAGGAAAAACTGTTTTTT. It specifies CASSSPAWTGEEKLFF.

The chain carries TRBV5-5 and TRBJ2-5, with D perhaps given as TRBD1 or TRBD2 (5 bases each). Trimming left V 4 bases short and J 7 bases short, with 14 bases between. Germline lookup yields CDR1 SGHKS and CDR2 YYEKEE (reference sequence). The CDR3 loop spans 13 amino acids. The CDR3 region is CASSPGPDGTQYF. As DNA, the CDR3 is TGTGCCAGCAGCCCGGGACCGGACGGGACCCAGTACTTC. Filled out from reference TRBV5-5 and TRBJ2-5, the complete variable domain reads DAGVTQSPTHLIKTRGQQVTLRCSPISGHKSVSWYQQVLGQGPQFIFQYYEKEERGRGNFPDRFSARQFPNYSSELNVNALLLGDSALYLCASSPGPDGTQYFGPGTRLLVL.

This chain uses TRBV28 with TRBJ2-5; TRBD2 agrees at 8 bases. Germline CDR1 is MDHEN and CDR2 is SYDVKM. The ends lost 6 bases at V and 1 base at J; junction bases unmatched: 4. The CDR3 covers 14 residues. The CDR3 coding sequence is TGTGCCAGCAGAGGAGCGGGGGTCCAAGAGACCCAGTACTTC. Amino acids: CASRGAGVQETQYF.

The rearrangement links TRBV28 to TRBJ1-3; D may be TRBD1 (5 bases). The CDR3 has 14 amino acids. CDR1 is MDHEN, CDR2 SYDVKM, per germline. V was pared by 6 bases and J by 1 base, with 10 bases between. The CDR3 DNA reads as TGTGCCAGCAGCGCAGGGTGGTCTGGAAACACCATATATTTT. Its translation: CASSAGWSGNTIYF. Full variable domain (remainder filled in from reference TRBV28 and TRBJ1-3): DVKVTQSSRYLVKRTGEKVFLECVQDMDHENMFWYRQDPGLGLRLIYFSYDVKMKEKGDIPEGYSVSREKKERFSLILESASTNQTSMYLCASSAGWSGNTIYFGEGSWLTVV.

The V and J genes are TRBV7-3 and TRBJ2-3; D possibly corresponds to TRBD1 (6 bases). Trimming removed 5 bases at V and 4 bases at J, with 13 bases between. CDR3 length equals 14 residues. The germline V gene encodes CDR1 SGHTA and CDR2 FQGTGA. Written as DNA, the CDR3 is TGTGCCAGCAGCCGAGGGGGTAAAGCAGATACGCAGTATTTT. Its protein product is CASSRGGKADTQYF.

CDR3 bases: TGCGCCAGCAGCATGGACGTAAACTATGGCTACACCTTC. Residues: CASSMDVNYGYTF. V gene TRBV5-1 combines with J gene TRBJ1-2, with D unclear. The length of the CDR3 is 13 residues. Trimming removed 4 bases at V and 2 bases at J, with 9 bases between. The germline gives CDR1 SGHRS, CDR2 YFSETQ.

The chain carries TRBV6-5 and TRBJ2-1; D gene uncertain. The CDR3 consists of 13 residues. Germline values: CDR1 MNHEY, CDR2 SVGAGI. V was clipped by 2 bases and J by 5 bases, with 7 bases between them. CDR3 amino acids: CASSYRRDNEQFF. DNA for the CDR3: TGTGCCAGCAGTTACCGACGGGACAATGAGCAGTTCTTC.

The gene calls are TRBV6-1 and TRBJ2-7, with no clear D. The germline V gene has CDR1 MNHNS and CDR2 SASEGT. The CDR3 covers 15 residues. Trimming pared 5 bases from V and 2 bases from J, leaving 16 bases between. The CDR3 sequence: CASSPSVERPYEQYF. CDR3 in DNA: TGTGCCAGCAGTCCTTCGGTCGAGCGACCCTACGAGCAGTACTTC.

J is TRBJ2-1 and V is TRBV12-5, with 13 bases identical to TRBD2. The CDR3 consists of 19 residues. The V gene's germline CDR1 is LGHNT and CDR2 FRNRAP. Losses at the gene ends were 4 bases for V and 1 base for J; bases not matched to a gene: 10. The CDR3 protein is CASGSWGLAGRLSYNEQFF. In DNA, the CDR3 is TGTGCTAGTGGTTCCTGGGGACTAGCGGGACGATTATCCTACAATGAGCAGTTCTTC.

Comment on this clone: The same CDR3 arises from other DNA sequences in this sample as well. The chain carries TRBV7-2 and TRBJ2-1, with no clear D. CDR1 is SGHTA, CDR2 FQGNSA, per germline. This CDR3 comprises 13 residues. V gave up 4 bases and J gave up 0 bases, with 4 bases separating them. CDR3 nucleotide sequence: TGTGCCAGCAGCTCAAGCTCCTACAATGAGCAGTTCTTC. This encodes CASSSSSYNEQFF.

V is TRBV14 and J is TRBJ2-7; D unclear. The CDR3 spans 13 residues. V shed 4 bases and J shed 3 bases, with 10 bases lying between them. Germline V lookup: CDR1 SGHDN, CDR2 FVKESK. In DNA form, the CDR3 reads TGTGCCAGCAGCCCTACCTTGGGCTACGAGCAGTACTTC. Translation: CASSPTLGYEQYF. The full variable domain, in which reference TRBV14 and TRBJ2-7 provide the parts outside the CDR3, is EAGVTQFPSHSVIEKGQTVTLRCDPISGHDNLYWYRRVMGKEIKFLLHFVKESKQDESGMPNNRFLAERTGGTYSTLKVQPAELEDSGVYFCASSPTLGYEQYFGPGTRLTVT.

This clone has more than one count but fewer than ten. V usage is TRBV9 and J usage is TRBJ2-7; no reliable D call. CDR1 is SGDLS and CDR2 is YYNGEE in the germline V gene. The CDR3 contains 15 residues. The germline V and J ends were trimmed by 0 bases and 0 bases, with 10 bases remaining between them. The CDR3 region is CASSVEGSPSYEQYF. The CDR3 bases are TGTGCCAGCAGCGTAGAGGGCTCGCCCTCCTACGAGCAGTACTTC.

The V call is TRBV27, the J call TRBJ2-7, with 7 bases matching TRBD2. Germline CDR1 and CDR2: MNHEY and SMNVEV (reference sequence). The CDR3 contains 15 residues. The ends lost 0 bases at V and 4 bases at J; junction bases unmatched: 6. The CDR3 loop is CASSLSGGSGYEQYF. CDR3 bases: TGTGCCAGCAGTTTATCGGGCGGGAGTGGTTACGAGCAGTACTTC.

The chain is built from TRBV4-1 and TRBJ2-1; 8 bases fit TRBD2. The CDR3 is made up of 15 amino acids. V shed 6 bases and J 7 bases; nucleotides not matched to a gene: 11. Germline assignment: CDR1 MGHRA and CDR2 YSYEKL. CDR3 amino acids: CASRIPGTRSNEQFF. The DNA for the CDR3 is TGCGCCAGCAGGATACCCGGGACTAGGTCTAATGAGCAGTTCTTC.

The V call is TRBV11-2, the J call TRBJ2-5; no firm D call. The CDR3 totals 13 residues. Germline V lookup: CDR1 SGHAT, CDR2 FQNNGV. Trimming left V 2 bases short and J 5 bases short, with 9 bases between. The CDR3 DNA sequence: TGTGCCAGCAGCTTAATACCCGAGGAGACCCAGTACTTC. This encodes CASSLIPEETQYF.

This chain links TRBV7-3 with TRBJ2-2; 8 nucleotides align to TRBD1. Germline lookup yields CDR1 SGHTA and CDR2 FQGTGA. The CDR3 length is 17 residues. Trimming took 2 bases from V and 0 from J; bases not matched to a gene: 5. The CDR3 is CASSLASGGPNTGELFF. The CDR3 DNA follows: TGTGCCAGCAGCTTAGCGTCAGGGGGCCCGAACACCGGGGAGCTGTTTTTT. The full variable domain, completed using reference TRBV7-3 and TRBJ2-2, is GAGVSQTPSNKVTEKGKYVELRCDPISGHTALYWYRQSLGQGPEFLIYFQGTGAADDSGLPNDRFFAVRPEGSVSTLKIQRTERGDSAVYLCASSLASGGPNTGELFFGEGSRLTVL.

This clone was seen only a few times. The rearrangement uses TRBV5-1 and TRBJ2-2, with no clear D. Germline-derived CDR1 and CDR2 are SGHRS and YFSETQ. The CDR3 covers 16 residues. V lost 0 bases and J 4 bases, leaving 13 bases between the germline ends. In nucleotides, the CDR3 is TGCGCCAGCAGCTTGGCCGGCCAGATTAGCACCGGGGAGCTGTTTTTT. It translates to CASSLAGQISTGELFF.

This clone was seen just once. The genes are TRBV18 and TRBJ2-1, with 8 bases fitting TRBD2. After removal of 5 bases from V and 0 bases from J, the junction contained 15 bases not matched to a gene. CDR3 size: 19 residues. Germline values: CDR1 KGHSH, CDR2 LQKENI. DNA of the CDR3: TGTGCCAGCTCAAACCCGATCGCTAGCGGGCCACTCTCCTACAATGAGCAGTTCTTC. Its protein is CASSNPIASGPLSYNEQFF.

The chain recombines TRBV6-1 with TRBJ2-7; the D is unclear. The CDR3 is made up of 14 amino acids. V was pared by 10 bases and J by 0 bases, with 16 bases between. In germline, CDR1 is MNHNS, CDR2 SASEGT. CDR3 DNA: TGTGCCATTCCCAGCATTCAGGACTCCTACGAGCAGTACTTC. This codes for CAIPSIQDSYEQYF.